The 8 T cell receptor beta chains presented below share a single source sample, sequenced in a study of graft-versus-host responses after intestinal transplantation (dated by TCRdb to 2020 to 2022). The time point label here, explained by the study, means: cells obtained before transplantation from donor or recipient. Library method: the immunoSEQ multiplex PCR assay. TCRdb took this table from immuneACCESS and kept in-frame rearrangements with V and J called. Such tables lack part of the clones; where checked against another copy, unresolved V genes explain under half of the gap, and the rest is unexplained. This sample has tens of thousands of clones in its table, and roughly 89% of those were observed once. The leading ten clones occupy less than 5% of the sample. For these receptors, no antigen is known. The sequencing here drew on unstimulated CD8+ T cells sorted from spleen or lymph node cells, taken before transplant. The receptors originated from a human donor who was the organ donor for an intestinal transplant.

V and J are TRBV9 and TRBJ2-1, with 8 bases lining up with TRBD2. The CDR3 length is 16 residues. The ends lost 0 bases at V and 1 base at J; junction bases unmatched: 3. In germline, CDR1 is SGDLS, CDR2 YYNGEE. CDR3 in amino acids: CASSVVPGGSYNEQFF. DNA of the CDR3: TGTGCCAGCAGCGTAGTGCCGGGGGGGTCCTACAATGAGCAGTTCTTC.

This clone occurred once. The rearrangement uses TRBV2 and TRBJ1-5, with D perhaps matching TRBD1 (5 bases). CDR1 is SNHLY, CDR2 FYNNEI, per germline. The germline V and J ends were trimmed by 8 bases and 2 bases, with 10 bases remaining between them. CDR3 length: 13 amino acids. In DNA form, the CDR3 reads TGTGCCAGCGCGACAGTCGGCAATCAGCCCCAGCATTTT. Protein sequence: CASATVGNQPQHF.

Details on this clone: This sample includes further DNA sequences coding for the same CDR3. The rearrangement joins TRBV6-1 to TRBJ2-7; tentative D call: TRBD2 (5 bases). The germline V and J ends were trimmed by 8 bases and 4 bases, with 15 bases remaining between them. The CDR3 contains 13 residues. Germline V gene data show CDR1 as MNHNS and CDR2 as SASEGT. In DNA, the CDR3 is TGTGCCAGCGCCTTGGGCGAGCGGTACGAGCAGTACGTC. This gives the protein CASALGERYEQYV.

The J gene is TRBJ2-7, the V gene TRBV5-1; D is perhaps TRBD1 (6 bases). The CDR3 totals 12 residues. Trimming cost V 7 bases and J 2 bases, with 10 bases left between them. Germline CDR1 SGHRS, CDR2 YFSETQ. The DNA for the CDR3 is TGCGCCAGCCGGGACAAAACCTACGAGCAGTACGTC. Amino acids: CASRDKTYEQYV.

This sequence joins TRBV25-1 and TRBJ1-1, with D unclear. Germline values: CDR1 MGHDK, CDR2 SYGVNS. The V end was cut by 2 bases, the J end by 0 bases, with 13 bases between. This CDR3 is 16 amino acids long. In DNA, the CDR3 is TGTGCCAGCAGTGAACCGGGAGGATCTTTGAACACTGAAGCTTTCTTT. It encodes CASSEPGGSLNTEAFF.

The CDR3 DNA follows: TGTGCCAGCAGTGAAGCGGGACTCCTAGGGAATCAGCCCCAGCATTTT. It yields the protein CASSEAGLLGNQPQHF. The chain employs TRBV2 and TRBJ1-5; TRBD1 might be the D (5 bases). Germline values: CDR1 SNHLY, CDR2 FYNNEI. The V gene lost 0 bases and the J gene lost 4 bases, with 13 bases spanning the gap. This CDR3 contains 16 residues.

The chain combines TRBV10-3 with TRBJ1-1; D may be TRBD1 (6 bases). Per the germline V gene, CDR1 is ENHRY and CDR2 is SYGVKD. CDR3 length: 13 residues. V was pared by 10 bases and J by 5 bases, with 17 bases between. The CDR3 reads CATQALQGTEAFF. The CDR3 DNA follows: TGTGCCACCCAAGCGCTCCAGGGGACTGAAGCTTTCTTT.

The chain couples TRBV6-5 to TRBJ2-5, with D possibly being TRBD2 (7 bases). CDR1 MNHEY and CDR2 SVGAGI come from the germline V gene. Trimming removed 6 bases from V and 3 bases from J, with 14 bases in between. There are 14 residues in the CDR3. CDR3 residues: CASSLTGGEETQYF. CDR3 DNA sequence: TGTGCCAGCAGCCTCACGGGGGGCGAAGAGACCCAGTACTTC.